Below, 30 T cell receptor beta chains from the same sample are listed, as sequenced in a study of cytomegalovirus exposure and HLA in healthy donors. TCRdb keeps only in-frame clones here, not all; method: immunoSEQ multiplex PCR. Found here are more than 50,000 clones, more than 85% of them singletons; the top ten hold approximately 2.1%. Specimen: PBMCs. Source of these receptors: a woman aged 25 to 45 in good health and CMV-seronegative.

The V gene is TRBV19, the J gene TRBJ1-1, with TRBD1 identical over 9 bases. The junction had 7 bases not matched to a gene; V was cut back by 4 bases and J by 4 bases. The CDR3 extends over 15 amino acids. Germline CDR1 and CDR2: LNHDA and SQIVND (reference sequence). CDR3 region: CASSTTGTGLTEAFF. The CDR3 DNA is TGTGCCAGTAGTACGACCGGGACAGGGCTCACTGAAGCTTTCTTT.

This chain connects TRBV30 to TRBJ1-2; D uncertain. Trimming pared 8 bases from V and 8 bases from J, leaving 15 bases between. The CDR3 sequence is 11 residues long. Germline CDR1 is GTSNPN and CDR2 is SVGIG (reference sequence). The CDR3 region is CAGKPGEGYTF. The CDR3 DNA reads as TGTGCCGGGAAACCCGGGGAAGGCTACACCTTC.

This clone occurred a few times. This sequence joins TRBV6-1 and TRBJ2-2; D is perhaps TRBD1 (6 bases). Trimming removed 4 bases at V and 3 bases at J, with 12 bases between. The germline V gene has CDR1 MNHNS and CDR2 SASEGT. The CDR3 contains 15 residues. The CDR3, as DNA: TGTGCCAGCAGTGTCAGACAGGCGGACACCGGGGAGCTGTTTTTT. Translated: CASSVRQADTGELFF.

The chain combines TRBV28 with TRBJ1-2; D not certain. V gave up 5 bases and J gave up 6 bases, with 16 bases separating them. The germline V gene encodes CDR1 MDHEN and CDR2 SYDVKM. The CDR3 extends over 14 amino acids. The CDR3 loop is CASSPTKQLHGYTF. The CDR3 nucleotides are TGTGCCAGCAGTCCGACGAAACAGTTACATGGCTACACCTTC.

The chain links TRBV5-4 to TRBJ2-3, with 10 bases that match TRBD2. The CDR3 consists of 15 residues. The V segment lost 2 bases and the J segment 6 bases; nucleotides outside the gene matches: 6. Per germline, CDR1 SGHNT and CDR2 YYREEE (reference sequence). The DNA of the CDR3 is TGTGCCAGCAGCTTAGTAGCGGGAGGTTTTGATACGCAGTATTTT. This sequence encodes CASSLVAGGFDTQYF.

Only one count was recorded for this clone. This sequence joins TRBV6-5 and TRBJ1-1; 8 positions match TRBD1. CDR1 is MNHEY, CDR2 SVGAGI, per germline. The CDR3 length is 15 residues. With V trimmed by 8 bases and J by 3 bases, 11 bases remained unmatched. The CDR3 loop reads CASLSRQGTDTEAFF. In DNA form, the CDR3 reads TGTGCCAGCCTATCGAGACAGGGGACGGACACTGAAGCTTTCTTT.

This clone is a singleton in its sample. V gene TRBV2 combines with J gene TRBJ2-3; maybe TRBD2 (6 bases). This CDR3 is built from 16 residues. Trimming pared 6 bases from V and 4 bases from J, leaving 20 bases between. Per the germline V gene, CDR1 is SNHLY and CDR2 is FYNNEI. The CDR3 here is CASSGSGPFDPDTQYF. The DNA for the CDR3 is TGTGCCAGCAGCGGTAGCGGCCCTTTTGACCCAGATACGCAGTATTTT.

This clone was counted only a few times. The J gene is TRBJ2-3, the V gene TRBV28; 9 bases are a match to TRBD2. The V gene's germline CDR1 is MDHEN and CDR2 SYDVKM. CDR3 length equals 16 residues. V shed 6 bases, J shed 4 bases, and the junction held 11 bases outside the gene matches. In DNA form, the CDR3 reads TGTGCCAGCAGCCGACCTGGTAGCGGGAGACCAGATACGCAGTATTTT. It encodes CASSRPGSGRPDTQYF.

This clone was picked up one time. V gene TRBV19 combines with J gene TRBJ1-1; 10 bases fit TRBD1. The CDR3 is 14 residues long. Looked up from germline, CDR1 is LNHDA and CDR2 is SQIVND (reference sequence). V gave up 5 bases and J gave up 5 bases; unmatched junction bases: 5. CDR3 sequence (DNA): TGTGCCAGTAGTCCGACAGGGGGCAGGACTGAAGCTTTCTTT. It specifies CASSPTGGRTEAFF. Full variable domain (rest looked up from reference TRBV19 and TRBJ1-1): DGGITQSPKYLFRKEGQNVTLSCEQNLNHDAMYWYRQDPGQGLRLIYYSQIVNDFQKGDIAEGYSVSREKKESFPLTVTSAQKNPTAFYLCASSPTGGRTEAFFGQGTRLTVV.

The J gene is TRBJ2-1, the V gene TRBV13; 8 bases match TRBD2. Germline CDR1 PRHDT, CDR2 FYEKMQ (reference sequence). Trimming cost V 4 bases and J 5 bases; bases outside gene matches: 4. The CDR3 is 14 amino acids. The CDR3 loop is CASSWTSPNNEQFF. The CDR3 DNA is TGTGCCAGCAGCTGGACTAGCCCAAACAATGAGCAGTTCTTC.

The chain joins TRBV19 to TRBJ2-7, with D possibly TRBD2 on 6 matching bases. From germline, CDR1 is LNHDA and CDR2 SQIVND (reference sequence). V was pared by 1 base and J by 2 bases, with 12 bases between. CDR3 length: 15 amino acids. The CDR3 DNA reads TGTGCCAGTAGTATAGGGGCGGGAACCGCCTACGAGCAGTACTTC. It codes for CASSIGAGTAYEQYF.

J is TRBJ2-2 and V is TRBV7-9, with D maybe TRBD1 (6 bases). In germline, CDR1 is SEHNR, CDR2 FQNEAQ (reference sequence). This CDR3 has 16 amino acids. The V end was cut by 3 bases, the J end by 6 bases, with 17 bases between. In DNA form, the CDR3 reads TGTGCCAGCAGCTTGGGGACATTGGGTAACCCCGGGGAGCTGTTTTTT. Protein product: CASSLGTLGNPGELFF.

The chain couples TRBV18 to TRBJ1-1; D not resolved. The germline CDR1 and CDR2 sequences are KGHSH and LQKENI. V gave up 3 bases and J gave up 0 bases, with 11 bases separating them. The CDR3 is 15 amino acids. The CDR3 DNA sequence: TGTGCCAGCTCACCCGTGTGGCCCATGAACACTGAAGCTTTCTTT. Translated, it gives CASSPVWPMNTEAFF.

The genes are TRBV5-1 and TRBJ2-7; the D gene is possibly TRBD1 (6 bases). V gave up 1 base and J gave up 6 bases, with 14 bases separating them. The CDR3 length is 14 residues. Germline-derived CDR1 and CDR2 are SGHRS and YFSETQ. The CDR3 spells CASSLNREDGEQYF. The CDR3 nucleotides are TGCGCCAGCAGCTTGAACAGGGAAGATGGCGAGCAGTACTTC.

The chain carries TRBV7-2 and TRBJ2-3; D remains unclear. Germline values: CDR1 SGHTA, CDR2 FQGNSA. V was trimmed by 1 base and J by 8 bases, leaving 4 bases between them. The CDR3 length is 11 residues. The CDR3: CASSLGGTQYF. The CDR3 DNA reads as TGTGCCAGCAGCTTAGGAGGTACGCAGTATTTT.

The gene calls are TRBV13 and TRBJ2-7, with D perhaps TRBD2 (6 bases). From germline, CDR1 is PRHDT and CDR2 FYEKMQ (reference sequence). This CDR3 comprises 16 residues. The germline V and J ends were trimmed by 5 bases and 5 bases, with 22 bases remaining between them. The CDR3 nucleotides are TGTGCCAGCAGCATCTCCGTGTGGGGGGTCACCCACGAGCAGTACTTC. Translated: CASSISVWGVTHEQYF.

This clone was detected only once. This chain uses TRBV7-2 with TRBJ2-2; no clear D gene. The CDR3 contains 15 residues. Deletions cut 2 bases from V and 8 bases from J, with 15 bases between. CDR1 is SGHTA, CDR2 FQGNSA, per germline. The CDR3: CASSLKRLGPGELFF. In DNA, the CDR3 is TGTGCCAGCAGCTTAAAGAGACTGGGTCCAGGGGAGCTGTTTTTT.

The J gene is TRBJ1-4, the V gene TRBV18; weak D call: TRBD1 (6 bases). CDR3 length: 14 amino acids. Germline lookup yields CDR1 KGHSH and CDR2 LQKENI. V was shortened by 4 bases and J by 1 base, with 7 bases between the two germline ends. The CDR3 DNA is TGTGCCAGCTCACAACAGGGAACTAATGAAAAACTGTTTTTT. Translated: CASSQQGTNEKLFF. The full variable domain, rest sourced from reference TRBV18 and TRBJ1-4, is NAGVMQNPRHLVRRRGQEARLRCSPMKGHSHVYWYRQLPEEGLKFMVYLQKENIIDESGMPKERFSAEFPKEGPSILRIQQVVRGDSAAYFCASSQQGTNEKLFFGSGTQLSVL.

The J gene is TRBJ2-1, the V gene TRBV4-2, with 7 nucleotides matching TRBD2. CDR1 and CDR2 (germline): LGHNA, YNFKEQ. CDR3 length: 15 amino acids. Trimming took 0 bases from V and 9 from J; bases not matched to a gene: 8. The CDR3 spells CASSQDRGSSGEQFF. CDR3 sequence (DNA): TGTGCCAGCAGCCAAGATCGCGGGAGTAGTGGTGAGCAGTTCTTC.

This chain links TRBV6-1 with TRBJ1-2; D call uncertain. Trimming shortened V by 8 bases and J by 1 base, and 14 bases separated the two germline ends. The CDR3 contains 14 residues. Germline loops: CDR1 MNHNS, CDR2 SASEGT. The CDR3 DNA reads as TGTGCCAGCGGTACACAGATAAATAACTATGGCTACACCTTC. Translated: CASGTQINNYGYTF.

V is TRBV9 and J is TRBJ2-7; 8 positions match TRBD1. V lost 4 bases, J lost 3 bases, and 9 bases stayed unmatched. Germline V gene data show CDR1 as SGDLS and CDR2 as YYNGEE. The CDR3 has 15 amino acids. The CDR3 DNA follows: TGTGCCAGCAGCCCAATCCCGGGACAGGACTACGAGCAGTACTTC. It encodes CASSPIPGQDYEQYF.

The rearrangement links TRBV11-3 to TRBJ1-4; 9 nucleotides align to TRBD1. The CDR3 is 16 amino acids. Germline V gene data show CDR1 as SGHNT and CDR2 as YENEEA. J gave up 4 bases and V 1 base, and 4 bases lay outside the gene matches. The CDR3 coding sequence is TGTGCCAGCAGCTTAGTGGGGGGACAGGGTAATGAAAAACTGTTTTTT. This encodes CASSLVGGQGNEKLFF.

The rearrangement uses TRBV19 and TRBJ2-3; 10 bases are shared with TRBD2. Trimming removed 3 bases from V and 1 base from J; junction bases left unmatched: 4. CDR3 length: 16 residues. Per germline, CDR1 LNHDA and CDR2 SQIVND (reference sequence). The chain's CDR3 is CASSISGTSGTDTQYF. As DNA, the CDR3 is TGTGCCAGTAGTATCTCCGGGACTAGCGGCACAGATACGCAGTATTTT.

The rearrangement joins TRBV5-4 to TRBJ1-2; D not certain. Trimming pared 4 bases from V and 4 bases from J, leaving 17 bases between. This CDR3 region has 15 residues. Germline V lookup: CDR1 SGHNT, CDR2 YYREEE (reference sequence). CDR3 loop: CASSLLGSLSYGYTF. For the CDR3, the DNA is TGTGCCAGCAGCCTCCTGGGCAGCCTTAGCTATGGCTACACCTTC.

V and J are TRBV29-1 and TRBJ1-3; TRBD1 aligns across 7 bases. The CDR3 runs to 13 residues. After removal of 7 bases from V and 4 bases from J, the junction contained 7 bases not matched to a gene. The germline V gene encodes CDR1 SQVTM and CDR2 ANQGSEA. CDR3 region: CSAEWDSGNTIYF. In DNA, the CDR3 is TGCAGCGCCGAATGGGACAGCGGAAACACCATATATTTT.

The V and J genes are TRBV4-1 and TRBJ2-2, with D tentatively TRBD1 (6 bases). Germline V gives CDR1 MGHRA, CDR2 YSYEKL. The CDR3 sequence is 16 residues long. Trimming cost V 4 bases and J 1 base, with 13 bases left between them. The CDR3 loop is CASSPAGTLNTGELFF. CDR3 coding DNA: TGCGCCAGCAGCCCGGCCGGGACATTGAACACCGGGGAGCTGTTTTTT.

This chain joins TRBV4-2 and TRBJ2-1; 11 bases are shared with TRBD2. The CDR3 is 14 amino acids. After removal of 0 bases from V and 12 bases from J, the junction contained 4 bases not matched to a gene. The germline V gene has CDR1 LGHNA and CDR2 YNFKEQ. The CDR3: CASSQDSTSGVQFF. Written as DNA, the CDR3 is TGTGCCAGCAGCCAAGATTCGACTAGCGGGGTGCAGTTCTTC.

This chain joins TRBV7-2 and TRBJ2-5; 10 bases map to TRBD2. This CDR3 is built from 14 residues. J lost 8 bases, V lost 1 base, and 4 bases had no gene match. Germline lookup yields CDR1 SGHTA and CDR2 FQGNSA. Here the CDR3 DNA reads TGTGCCAGCAGCTTAGTCAGCGGGGGGGAAACCCAGTACTTC. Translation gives CASSLVSGGETQYF.

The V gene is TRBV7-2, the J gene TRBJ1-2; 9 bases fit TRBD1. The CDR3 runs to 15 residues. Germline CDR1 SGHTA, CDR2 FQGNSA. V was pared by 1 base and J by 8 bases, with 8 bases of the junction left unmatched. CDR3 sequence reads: CASSLDGTGSRGYTF. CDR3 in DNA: TGTGCCAGCAGCTTAGATGGGACAGGGAGTCGGGGCTACACCTTC.

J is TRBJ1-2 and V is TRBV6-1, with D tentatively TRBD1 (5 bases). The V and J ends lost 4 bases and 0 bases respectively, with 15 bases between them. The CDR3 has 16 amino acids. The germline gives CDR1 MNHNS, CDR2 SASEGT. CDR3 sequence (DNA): TGTGCCAGCAGTGTCCAAGGGGCCCTATCTAACTATGGCTACACCTTC. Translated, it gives CASSVQGALSNYGYTF.